One and the same sample provided the 8 T cell receptor beta chains below, sequenced in a study of vaccination and CD4 T cells after COVID-19. Treatment denoted: roughly 11-day PBMC culture with coronavirus spike peptide pools or control peptides (ViraFEST assay). The unexposed donor gave CD4+ T cells before the COVID-19 pandemic (2011-2018). The Oncomine TCR Beta short-read assay sequenced DNA from cultured CD4+ T cells. MiXCR was run by TCRdb on the PCR reads, yielding one entry per CDR3 protein. The table has thousands of distinct CDR3 sequences, approximately 58% seen once; the top ten hold approximately 12%. Which antigens these TCRs recognize remains unknown. Sequencing was done on a sample of CD4+ T cells from blood, cultured in vitro. All receptors derive from a human donor in good health.

The rearrangement uses TRBV5-4 and TRBJ2-5, with D possibly being TRBD2 (7 bases). The CDR3 covers 16 residues. V was pared by 3 bases and J by 1 base, with 16 bases between. The germline V gene encodes CDR1 SGHNT and CDR2 YYREEE (reference sequence). CDR3: CASSSPKGGAQETQYF. DNA for the CDR3: TGTGCCAGCAGCTCACCTAAAGGGGGGGCCCAAGAGACCCAGTACTTC.

V and J are TRBV7-8 and TRBJ2-2; D is ambiguous. The CDR3 covers 13 residues. Germline CDR1 and CDR2: SGHVS and FQNEAQ. The V gene lost 5 bases and the J gene lost 1 base, with 5 bases spanning the gap. CDR3 protein: CASSHRNTGELFF. Here the CDR3 DNA reads TGTGCCAGCAGCCACAGGAACACCGGGGAGCTGTTTTTT. Filled out from reference TRBV7-8 and TRBJ2-2, the complete variable domain reads GAGVSQSPRYKVAKRGQDVALRCDPISGHVSLFWYQQALGQGPEFLTYFQNEAQLDKSGLPSDRFFAERPEGSVSTLKIQRTQQEDSAVYLCASSHRNTGELFFGEGSRLTVL.

This sequence joins TRBV7-9 and TRBJ2-1, with D maybe TRBD1 (5 bases). This CDR3 comprises 15 residues. The germline gives CDR1 SEHNR, CDR2 FQNEAQ (reference sequence). Deletions cut 4 bases from V and 1 base from J, with 11 bases between. The CDR3 nucleotides read TGTGCCAGCAGCTCACTCGACAGTTCCTACAATGAGCAGTTCTTC. Its protein product is CASSSLDSSYNEQFF.

V usage is TRBV7-2 and J usage is TRBJ1-2, with 12 bases that match TRBD1. The CDR3 is made up of 13 amino acids. Germline V gene data show CDR1 as SGHTA and CDR2 as FQGNSA. V lost 5 bases to trimming and J lost 13 bases; unmatched junction nucleotides: 8. The CDR3 DNA reads as TGTGCCAGCAGCCAAGGGACAGGGGGCGGTTGCACCTTC. Encoded protein: CASSQGTGGGCTF.

V usage is TRBV29-1 and J usage is TRBJ1-4, with unresolved D. Germline V CDR1 and CDR2: SQVTM, ANQGSEA. The ends were cut back, 7 bases at V and 8 bases at J, with 14 bases in the middle. CDR3 size: 12 residues. The CDR3 nucleotides read TGCAGCGCCTCGAGGCCGGGGGAAAAACTGTTTTTT. It encodes CSASRPGEKLFF.

This clonotype has a handful of counts. This chain uses TRBV15 with TRBJ2-1; D gene ambiguous. Trimming removed 1 base from V and 10 bases from J, with 8 bases in between. In germline, CDR1 is LNHNV, CDR2 YYDKDF (reference sequence). The CDR3 totals 12 residues. CDR3 sequence (DNA): TGTGCCACCAGCAGAGCTGCCCGGGAGCAGTTCTTC. Protein product: CATSRAAREQFF.

The chain joins TRBV7-9 to TRBJ1-3; D might be TRBD1 (6 bases). Germline values: CDR1 SEHNR, CDR2 FQNEAQ (reference sequence). The germline V and J ends were trimmed by 3 bases and 1 base, with 10 bases remaining between them. This CDR3 has 15 amino acids. The CDR3 DNA is TGTGCCAGCAGCTTGCGAAGGGGGTCTGGAAACACCATATATTTT. This encodes CASSLRRGSGNTIYF.

V gene TRBV19 combines with J gene TRBJ1-1; possibly TRBD1 for D (5 bases). The V gene's germline CDR1 is LNHDA and CDR2 SQIVND (reference sequence). The CDR3 has 15 amino acids. Trimming shortened V by 2 bases and J by 4 bases, and 14 bases separated the two germline ends. As DNA, the CDR3 is TGTGCCAGTAGTATACAAGGGGCTCCCTCCACTGAAGCTTTCTTT. This sequence encodes CASSIQGAPSTEAFF. Looking up the rest from reference TRBV19 and TRBJ1-1 gives the full variable domain: DGGITQSPKYLFRKEGQNVTLSCEQNLNHDAMYWYRQDPGQGLRLIYYSQIVNDFQKGDIAEGYSVSREKKESFPLTVTSAQKNPTAFYLCASSIQGAPSTEAFFGQGTRLTVV.